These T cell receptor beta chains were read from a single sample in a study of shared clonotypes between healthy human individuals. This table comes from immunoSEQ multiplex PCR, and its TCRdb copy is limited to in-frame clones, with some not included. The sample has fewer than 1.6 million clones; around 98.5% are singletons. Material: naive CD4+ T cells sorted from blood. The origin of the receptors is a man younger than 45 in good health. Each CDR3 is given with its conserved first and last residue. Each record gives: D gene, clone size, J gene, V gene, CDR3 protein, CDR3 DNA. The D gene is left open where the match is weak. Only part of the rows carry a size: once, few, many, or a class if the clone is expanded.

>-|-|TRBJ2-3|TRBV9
CASSVGGYTDTQYF
TGTGCCAGCAGCGTAGGCGGCTACACAGATACGCAGTATTTT
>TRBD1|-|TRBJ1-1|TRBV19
CASSMRQGGHEAFF
TGTGCCAGTAGCATGAGACAGGGCGGCCACGAAGCTTTCTTT
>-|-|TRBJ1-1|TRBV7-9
CASSQLQGLLTEAFF
TGTGCCAGCAGCCAACTACAGGGTCTTCTCACTGAAGCTTTCTTT
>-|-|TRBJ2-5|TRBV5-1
CASSFPGTPGEKTQYF
TGCGCCAGCAGCTTCCCCGGGACTCCCGGGGAAAAGACCCAGTACTTC
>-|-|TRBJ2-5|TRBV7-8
CASSLLYQETQYF
TGTGCCAGCAGCTTACTTTACCAAGAGACCCAGTACTTC
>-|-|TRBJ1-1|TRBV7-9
CASSLARAGGNEAFF
TGTGCCAGCAGCTTAGCGCGGGCAGGTGGTAATGAAGCTTTCTTT
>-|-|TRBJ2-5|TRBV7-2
CASSLQETQYF
TGTGCCAGCAGCCTCCAAGAGACCCAGTACTTC
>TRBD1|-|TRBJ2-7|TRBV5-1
CASSLVGTGGNEQYF
TGCGCCAGCAGCTTAGTTGGGACAGGGGGCAACGAGCAGTACTTC
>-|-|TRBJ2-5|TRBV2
CASSEYRQETQYF
TGTGCCAGCAGTGAATATAGGCAAGAGACCCAGTACTTC
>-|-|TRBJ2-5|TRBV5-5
CASSLEDQQETQYF
TGTGCCAGCAGCTTGGAAGACCAACAAGAGACCCAGTACTTC
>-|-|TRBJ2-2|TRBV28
CASSLPGGTGELFF
TGTGCCAGCAGTTTACCCGGGGGTACCGGGGAGCTGTTTTTT
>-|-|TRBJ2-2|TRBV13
CASSSELVTGELFF
TGTGCCAGCAGTAGTGAACTAGTAACCGGGGAGCTGTTTTTT
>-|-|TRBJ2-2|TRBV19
CASSILAGELFF
TGTGCCAGTAGTATACTGGCGGGGGAGCTGTTTTTT
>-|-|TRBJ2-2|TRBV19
CASTVVSGTGTGELFF
TGTGCCAGTACGGTAGTAAGTGGGACGGGCACCGGGGAGCTGTTTTTT
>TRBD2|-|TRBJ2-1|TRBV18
CASSPRTSGFSYNEQFF
TGTGCCAGCTCACCTCGAACTAGCGGGTTCTCCTACAATGAGCAGTTCTTC
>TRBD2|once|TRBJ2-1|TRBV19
CASSTKTSGRPNEQFF
TGTGCCAGTAGTACAAAAACTAGCGGGAGGCCCAATGAGCAGTTCTTC
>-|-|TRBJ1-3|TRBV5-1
CASSQEPLGGNTIYF
TGCGCCAGCAGCCAAGAGCCTCTCGGTGGAAACACCATATATTTT
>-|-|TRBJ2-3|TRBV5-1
CASSLGRNTDTQYF
TGCGCCAGCAGCCTGGGACGGAACACAGATACGCAGTATTTT
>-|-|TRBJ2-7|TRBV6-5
CASSDRLKQYF
TGTGCCAGCAGTGACCGACTAAAGCAGTACTTC
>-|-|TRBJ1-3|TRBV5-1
CASSLGALGNTIYF
TGCGCCAGCAGCTTGGGGGCCTTGGGAAACACCATATATTTT
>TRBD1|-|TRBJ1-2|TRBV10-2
CASSTGQGHYGYTF
TGCGCCAGCAGTACCGGACAGGGCCACTATGGCTACACCTTC
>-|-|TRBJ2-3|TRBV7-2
CASSPRRSAAVYGTQYF
TGTGCCAGCAGCCCCCGACGGTCAGCGGCAGTTTATGGTACGCAGTATTTT
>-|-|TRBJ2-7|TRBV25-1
CASSEFREGADEQYF
TGTGCCAGCAGTGAGTTCCGGGAGGGGGCGGATGAGCAGTACTTC
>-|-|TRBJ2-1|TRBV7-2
CASSVDRRSYNEQFF
TGTGCCAGCAGCGTTGACAGGCGCTCCTACAATGAGCAGTTCTTC
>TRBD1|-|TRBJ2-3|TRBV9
CASSTEGAASTDTQYF
TGTGCCAGCAGCACTGAGGGGGCAGCTAGCACAGATACGCAGTATTTT
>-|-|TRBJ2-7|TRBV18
CASSPPGNPYEQYF
TGTGCCAGCTCACCACCAGGAAACCCCTACGAGCAGTACTTC
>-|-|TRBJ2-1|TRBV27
CASTRLARGGYNEQFF
TGTGCCAGCACCAGACTCGCTAGGGGGGGTTACAATGAGCAGTTCTTC
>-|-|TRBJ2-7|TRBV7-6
CASSSGGTYEQYF
TGTGCCAGCAGCTCGGGCGGTACCTACGAGCAGTACTTC
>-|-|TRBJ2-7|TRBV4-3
CASSPRRHGEQYF
TGCGCCAGCAGCCCCAGGAGGCATGGAGAGCAGTACTTC
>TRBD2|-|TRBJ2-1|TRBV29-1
CSVEGGRGSYNEQFF
TGCAGCGTTGAAGGGGGGAGGGGCTCCTACAATGAGCAGTTCTTC
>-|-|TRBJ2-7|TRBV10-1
CASSESMGTSIYEQYF
TGCGCCAGCAGTGAGTCGATGGGCACCTCTATCTACGAGCAGTACTTC
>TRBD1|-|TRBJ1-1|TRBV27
CASSFQGADTEAFF
TGTGCCAGCAGTTTCCAGGGGGCGGACACTGAAGCTTTCTTT
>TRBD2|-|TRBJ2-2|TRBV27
CASSLSGLAGNTGELFF
TGTGCCAGCAGTTTATCGGGACTAGCGGGGAACACCGGGGAGCTGTTTTTT
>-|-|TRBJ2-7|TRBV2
CASSEVAVAYEQYF
TGTGCCAGCAGTGAGGTAGCGGTAGCCTACGAGCAGTACTTC
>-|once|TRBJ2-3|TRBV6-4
CASSETDSTDTQYF
TGTGCCAGCAGTGAGACGGATAGCACAGATACGCAGTATTTT
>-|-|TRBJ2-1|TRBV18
CASSTQNNEQFF
TGTGCCAGCTCGACTCAAAACAATGAGCAGTTCTTC
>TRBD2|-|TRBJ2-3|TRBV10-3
CAITGRALTDTQYF
TGTGCCATCACAGGGAGGGCCCTCACAGATACGCAGTATTTT
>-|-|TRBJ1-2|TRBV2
CASSGGLTANYGYTF
TGTGCCAGCAGTGGAGGGCTGACAGCTAACTATGGCTACACCTTC
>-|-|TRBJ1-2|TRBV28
CATRRGPGYTF
TGTGCCACCCGAAGGGGCCCTGGCTACACCTTC
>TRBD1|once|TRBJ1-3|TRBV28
CASREDRPGNTIYF
TGTGCCAGCAGAGAGGACAGGCCTGGAAACACCATATATTTT
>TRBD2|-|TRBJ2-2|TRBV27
CASRKGLAGELFF
TGTGCCAGCAGAAAGGGACTAGCCGGGGAGCTGTTTTTT
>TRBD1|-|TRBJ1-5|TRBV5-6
CASSLGDRGGQPQHF
TGTGCCAGCAGCTTGGGGGACAGGGGAGGTCAGCCCCAGCATTTT
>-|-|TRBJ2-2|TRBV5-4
CASSRGGTDTGELFF
TGTGCCAGCAGCCGTGGAGGGACGGACACCGGGGAGCTGTTTTTT
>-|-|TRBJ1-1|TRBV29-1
CSVAGRVNTEAFF
TGCAGCGTTGCAGGGCGGGTGAACACTGAAGCTTTCTTT
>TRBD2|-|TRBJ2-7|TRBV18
CASSPKAGDVVYEQYF
TGTGCCAGCTCACCCAAAGCGGGAGACGTAGTCTACGAGCAGTACTTC
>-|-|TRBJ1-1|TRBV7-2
CASSLVGGVNTEAFF
TGTGCCAGCAGCTTAGTAGGGGGGGTGAACACTGAAGCTTTCTTT
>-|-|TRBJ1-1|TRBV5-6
CASSPGWTGKTEAFF
TGTGCCAGCAGCCCGGGGTGGACGGGGAAAACTGAAGCTTTCTTT
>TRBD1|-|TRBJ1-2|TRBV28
CASRGTGGGYGYTF
TGTGCCAGCAGAGGGACAGGCGGGGGATATGGCTACACCTTC
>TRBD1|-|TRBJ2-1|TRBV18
CASSPDRAEDEQFF
TGTGCCAGCTCACCAGACAGGGCGGAGGATGAGCAGTTCTTC
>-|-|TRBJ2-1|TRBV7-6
CASSLGEIATSEVNEQFF
TGTGCCAGCAGCTTAGGGGAGATAGCGACCTCGGAGGTGAATGAGCAGTTCTTC
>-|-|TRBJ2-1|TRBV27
CASGPNHWKPAREQFF
TGTGCCAGCGGCCCGAACCACTGGAAGCCAGCAAGGGAGCAGTTCTTC
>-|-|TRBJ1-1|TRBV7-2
CASSLARRNTEAFF
TGTGCCAGCAGCTTAGCGCGGCGGAACACTGAAGCTTTCTTT
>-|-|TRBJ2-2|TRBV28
CASSNRDTGELFF
TGTGCCAGCAGCAACAGGGACACCGGGGAGCTGTTTTTT
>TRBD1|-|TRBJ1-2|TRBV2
CAMPSSARDLTGSYGYTF
TGTGCCATGCCATCTTCGGCAAGAGATCTGACAGGGAGTTATGGCTACACCTTC
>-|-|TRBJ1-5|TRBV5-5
CASSLDYWGIQPQHF
TGTGCCAGCAGCTTGGATTATTGGGGAATTCAGCCCCAGCATTTT
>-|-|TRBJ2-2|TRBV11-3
CASSPRGQMSTGELFF
TGTGCCAGCAGCCCCCGCGGACAGATGAGCACCGGGGAGCTGTTTTTT
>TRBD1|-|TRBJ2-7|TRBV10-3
CAISDKGAHEQYF
TGTGCCATCAGTGATAAGGGGGCCCACGAGCAGTACTTC